This is a list of T cell receptor beta chains from one sample in a study of response to subunit inactivated influenza vaccine. TCRdb analysed the RT-PCR reads with MiXCR anew, one entry per CDR3 protein. The sample shows 500,000 to 650,000 distinct CDR3 sequences, about 8% of them seen only once. Here the sequenced sample was PBMCs from blood, taken 23 to 25 months after vaccination. All receptors come from a man aged 50 to 75 who received an inactivated influenza vaccine. Both conserved end residues are part of each CDR3. A D gene is named only where the DNA matches it firmly. The size of a clone is reported for some rows only, either as once, few or many, or as a class for expanded clones.

D gene: -; clone size: many; J gene: TRBJ2-5; V gene: TRBV12-3/TRBV12-4; CDR3 DNA: TGTGCCAGCAGTTTACAGGGAATCATTCCAAAGACCCAGTACTTC; CDR3 protein: CASSLQGIIPKTQYF
D gene: -; clone size: -; J gene: TRBJ1-1; V gene: TRBV5-5; CDR3 DNA: TGTGCCAGCAGCTGGAAATGGGGCACTGAAGCTTTCTTT; CDR3 protein: CASSWKWGTEAFF
D gene: -; clone size: many; J gene: TRBJ2-7; V gene: TRBV12-3/TRBV12-4; CDR3 DNA: TGTGCCAGCAGTCCCCCGTCGGGACACCCAACCTACGAGCAGTACTTC; CDR3 protein: CASSPPSGHPTYEQYF
D gene: -; clone size: few; J gene: TRBJ2-4; V gene: TRBV6-2/TRBV6-3; CDR3 DNA: TGTGCCAGCAGTCCCCCGACAGCAGGGGTGGCCAAAAACATTCAGTACTTC; CDR3 protein: CASSPPTAGVAKNIQYF
D gene: -; clone size: -; J gene: TRBJ2-3; V gene: TRBV11-2; CDR3 DNA: TGTGCCAGCAGCTTTGCGGGGTCTAGCACAGATACGCAGTATTTT; CDR3 protein: CASSFAGSSTDTQYF
D gene: TRBD1; clone size: few; J gene: TRBJ2-7; V gene: TRBV27; CDR3 DNA: TGTGCCAGCAGTACCCTCGACAGGGCGGCGCAGTACTTC; CDR3 protein: CASSTLDRAAQYF
D gene: TRBD2; clone size: many; J gene: TRBJ2-7; V gene: TRBV20-1; CDR3 DNA: TGCAGTGCTAGTCGCCTAGCGGGGGACTCCTACGAGCAGTACTTC; CDR3 protein: CSASRLAGDSYEQYF
D gene: -; clone size: many; J gene: TRBJ1-1; V gene: TRBV12-3/TRBV12-4; CDR3 DNA: TGTGCCAGTGGTTGGTGGAACACTGAAGCTTTCTTT; CDR3 protein: CASGWWNTEAFF
D gene: -; clone size: -; J gene: TRBJ2-7; V gene: TRBV7-7; CDR3 DNA: TGTGCCAGCAGCTTAGTCGCAGGAGCGCACGAGCAGTACTTC; CDR3 protein: CASSLVAGAHEQYF
D gene: -; clone size: many; J gene: TRBJ1-5; V gene: TRBV5-1; CDR3 DNA: TGCGCCAGCAGCTTGGCCAGAGCGTATAGCAATCAGCCCCAGCATTTT; CDR3 protein: CASSLARAYSNQPQHF
D gene: -; clone size: -; J gene: TRBJ2-7; V gene: TRBV29-1; CDR3 DNA: TGCAGCGTCACAGGACAGCACTACGAGCAGTACTTC; CDR3 protein: CSVTGQHYEQYF
D gene: TRBD2; clone size: -; J gene: TRBJ2-1; V gene: TRBV6-1; CDR3 DNA: TGTGCCAGCAGTAGAACCGGGACTAGAACCTACAATGAGCAGTTCTTC; CDR3 protein: CASSRTGTRTYNEQFF
D gene: TRBD1; clone size: -; J gene: TRBJ2-1; V gene: TRBV4-3; CDR3 DNA: TGCGCCAGCAGCCAAGATTTCGGACAGGGGGATGAGCAGTTCTTC; CDR3 protein: CASSQDFGQGDEQFF
D gene: -; clone size: few; J gene: TRBJ2-7; V gene: TRBV5-1; CDR3 DNA: TGCGCCAGCAGCTCCGGGACTCGGAGCTCCTACGAGCAGTACTTC; CDR3 protein: CASSSGTRSSYEQYF
D gene: -; clone size: few; J gene: TRBJ2-7; V gene: TRBV7-9; CDR3 DNA: TGTGCCAGCAGCTCCTTCCCCGGGACTTCGAGCTCCTACGAGCAGTACTTC; CDR3 protein: CASSSFPGTSSSYEQYF
D gene: -; clone size: few; J gene: TRBJ2-1; V gene: TRBV2; CDR3 DNA: TGTGCCAGCATTGAAGGGCTTGGTTACAATGAGCAGTTCTTC; CDR3 protein: CASIEGLGYNEQFF
D gene: TRBD2; clone size: few; J gene: TRBJ2-7; V gene: TRBV20-1; CDR3 DNA: TGCAGTGCTAGGGGACTAGCGAGCTACTACGAGCAGTACTTC; CDR3 protein: CSARGLASYYEQYF
D gene: -; clone size: few; J gene: TRBJ2-3; V gene: TRBV7-9; CDR3 DNA: TGTGCCAGCAGCCAAGGAGAGACCCAAATCACAGATACGCAGTATTTT; CDR3 protein: CASSQGETQITDTQYF
D gene: TRBD2; clone size: many; J gene: TRBJ2-2; V gene: TRBV20-1; CDR3 DNA: TGCAGTGCTGTTAGCGGGGGGGCTGCCGGGGAGCTGTTTTTT; CDR3 protein: CSAVSGGAAGELFF
D gene: -; clone size: -; J gene: TRBJ2-7; V gene: TRBV4-2; CDR3 DNA: TGTGCCAGCAGCCAAGATGATGGCAGGGAGCAGTACTTC; CDR3 protein: CASSQDDGREQYF
D gene: TRBD2; clone size: -; J gene: TRBJ2-2; V gene: TRBV11-1; CDR3 DNA: TGTGCCAGCAGCTTATCCTCAAGTCTAGCGGGAGACACCGGGGAGCTGTTTTTT; CDR3 protein: CASSLSSSLAGDTGELFF
D gene: TRBD2; clone size: few; J gene: TRBJ2-3; V gene: TRBV12-3/TRBV12-4; CDR3 DNA: TGTGCCAGCAGTGTGCTAGCGGGGGGCTTTGCAGATACGCAGTATTTT; CDR3 protein: CASSVLAGGFADTQYF
D gene: -; clone size: -; J gene: TRBJ1-3; V gene: TRBV5-1; CDR3 DNA: TGCGCCAGCAGCCACCCAACAGGGCTTGGATCTTCCTCTGGAAACACCATATATTTT; CDR3 protein: CASSHPTGLGSSSGNTIYF